Below are 8 T cell receptor beta chains sequenced from a single sample in a study of blood T cell repertoires in COVID-19 (dated by TCRdb to the early 2020s). Preparation of the library involved the immunoSEQ multiplex PCR assay. TCRdb's version of the immuneACCESS table is confined to in-frame rearrangements and falls short of the full clone set. An unresolved V gene accounts for under half of the shortfall where checked; the remainder is of unknown origin. The table for this sample lists about 210,000 clones; less than 90% of them were counted only once. The top ten hold 0.78% of the sample. Source material: peripheral blood. Source of these receptors: a woman aged 70-85 years with acute or convalescent COVID-19.

This chain connects TRBV6-5 to TRBJ2-3, with 9 bases lining up with TRBD1. The CDR3 contains 14 residues. V shed 5 bases, J shed 4 bases, and the junction held 4 bases outside the gene matches. Germline CDR1 reads MNHEY; CDR2 reads SVGAGI. CDR3 in amino acids: CASSRTGVADTQYF. The CDR3 DNA sequence: TGTGCCAGCAGTCGGACAGGGGTAGCAGATACGCAGTATTTT.

The chain joins TRBV28 to TRBJ1-1, with a weak D call TRBD1 (5 bases). Deletions cut 2 bases from V and 6 bases from J, with 13 bases between. CDR3 length equals 14 residues. Looked up from germline, CDR1 is MDHEN and CDR2 is SYDVKM. CDR3: CASSLGQGFSEAFF. In DNA form, the CDR3 reads TGTGCCAGCAGTTTAGGGCAGGGATTTTCTGAAGCTTTCTTT. Using reference TRBV28 and TRBJ1-1 for the parts outside the CDR3, the full variable domain is DVKVTQSSRYLVKRTGEKVFLECVQDMDHENMFWYRQDPGLGLRLIYFSYDVKMKEKGDIPEGYSVSREKKERFSLILESASTNQTSMYLCASSLGQGFSEAFFGQGTRLTVV.

This chain joins TRBV19 and TRBJ1-5; 7 bases are a match to TRBD1. CDR1 is LNHDA and CDR2 is SQIVND in the germline V gene (reference sequence). CDR3 length equals 16 residues. The trim removed 3 bases at V and 0 bases at J, leaving 5 bases unmatched. CDR3 loop: CASSIRGIYSNQPQHF. The CDR3 bases are TGTGCCAGTAGTATCAGGGGGATCTATAGCAATCAGCCCCAGCATTTT.

V and J are TRBV19 and TRBJ1-1; D is unresolved. Germline CDR1 and CDR2: LNHDA and SQIVND (reference sequence). The CDR3 extends over 14 amino acids. Trimming cost V 6 bases and J 3 bases, with 14 bases left between them. The CDR3 bases are TGTGCCAGTAGCCCGGCCGGGAGGGACACTGAAGCTTTCTTT. Its protein is CASSPAGRDTEAFF.

For the CDR3, the DNA is TGTGCCAGCTCACCGGGACAGGGGACCTACAATGAGCAGTTCTTC. This translates into CASSPGQGTYNEQFF. The J gene is TRBJ2-1, the V gene TRBV18, with 10 bases aligning to TRBD1. The trim removed 3 bases at V and 2 bases at J, leaving 1 base unmatched. Germline V gene sequence: CDR1 KGHSH, CDR2 LQKENI. CDR3 size: 15 residues. The variable domain in full, completed from reference TRBV18 and TRBJ2-1, reads NAGVMQNPRHLVRRRGQEARLRCSPMKGHSHVYWYRQLPEEGLKFMVYLQKENIIDESGMPKERFSAEFPKEGPSILRIQQVVRGDSAAYFCASSPGQGTYNEQFFGPGTRLTVL.

The gene calls are TRBV3-1 (or the pseudogene TRBV3-2) and TRBJ1-2; a possible D gene is TRBD1 (6 bases). V was shortened by 4 bases and J by 7 bases, with 19 bases between the two germline ends. Germline V CDR1 and CDR2: LGHDT, YNNKEL (reference sequence). The CDR3 is 15 residues long. CDR3 DNA: TGTGCCAGCAGCCGCCAGCCACAGGGTGAATTTGGCTACACCTTC. Protein sequence: CASSRQPQGEFGYTF.

The chain is built from TRBV11-3 and TRBJ2-7, with a possible D match to TRBD1 (5 bases). The CDR3 length is 14 residues. The germline gives CDR1 SGHNT, CDR2 YENEEA. Trimming took off 4 bases at V and 5 bases at J, with 15 bases between the two ends. The CDR3: CASSSSPGLHEQYF. Here the CDR3 DNA reads TGTGCCAGCAGCTCTTCTCCAGGGTTGCACGAGCAGTACTTC.

The rearrangement links TRBV7-2 to TRBJ2-1, with 11 bases fitting TRBD2. This CDR3 spans 16 amino acids. The V gene's germline CDR1 is SGHTA and CDR2 FQGNSA. With 0 bases clipped from V and 4 bases from J, the junction kept 2 bases outside the gene matches. The CDR3 spells CASSLARLAGYNEQFF. The CDR3 DNA follows: TGTGCCAGCAGCTTAGCCCGACTAGCGGGGTACAATGAGCAGTTCTTC.